Each of the 6 T cell receptor beta chains below was sequenced from the same sample in a study of shared clonotypes between healthy human individuals. The protocol was immunoSEQ multiplex PCR, while the TCRdb copy is restricted to in-frame clones and leaves out a portion. The table has over 1.4 million clones, approximately 97% seen once. Sequencing input: naive CD4+ T cells sorted from blood. Stated subset: CD45RA+ positively selected. Source of these receptors: a man aged 25 to 40 in good health.

V usage is TRBV5-6 and J usage is TRBJ2-6; no firm D call. V was pared by 4 bases and J by 2 bases, with 7 bases between. This CDR3 has 14 residues. The germline gives CDR1 SGHDT, CDR2 YYEEEE. The CDR3 here is CASSQWTGANVLTF. DNA for the CDR3: TGTGCCAGCAGCCAGTGGACTGGGGCCAACGTCCTGACTTTC.

This chain links TRBV7-2 with TRBJ2-1, with 8 bases that match TRBD2. V dropped 5 bases and J dropped 2; count of bases not matched to a gene: 5. The CDR3 is 15 residues long. Looked up from germline, CDR1 is SGHTA and CDR2 is FQGNSA. CDR3 amino acids: CASSPREGPYNEQFF. CDR3 in DNA: TGTGCCAGCAGCCCTCGGGAGGGTCCCTACAATGAGCAGTTCTTC.

The chain combines TRBV7-9 with TRBJ1-2; TRBD1 might be the D (5 bases). V lost 3 bases to trimming and J lost 3 bases, with 11 bases between them. This CDR3 region has 14 residues. CDR1 SEHNR and CDR2 FQNEAQ come from the germline V gene (reference sequence). DNA of the CDR3: TGTGCCAGCAGCTTGCAGGGCATGGACTATGGCTACACCTTC. This codes for CASSLQGMDYGYTF.

The V and J genes are TRBV5-5 and TRBJ1-1; D is unresolved. V was shortened by 2 bases and J by 8 bases, with 28 bases between the two germline ends. The germline gives CDR1 SGHKS, CDR2 YYEKEE (reference sequence). The CDR3 is 18 amino acids. The CDR3 region is CASSLVNQTELKSSEAFF. The CDR3 coding sequence is TGTGCCAGCAGCTTAGTGAATCAAACCGAATTAAAATCCTCCGAAGCTTTCTTT. Based on the CDR3 plus reference TRBV5-5 and TRBJ1-1, the full variable domain is DAGVTQSPTHLIKTRGQQVTLRCSPISGHKSVSWYQQVLGQGPQFIFQYYEKEERGRGNFPDRFSARQFPNYSSELNVNALLLGDSALYLCASSLVNQTELKSSEAFFGQGTRLTVV.

The count of this clone is one. The chain is built from TRBV15 and TRBJ1-5; 8 bases are a match to TRBD1. Germline trimming cut 4 bases from V and 0 bases from J; bases unmatched to any gene: 14. Per the germline V gene, CDR1 is LNHNV and CDR2 is YYDKDF (reference sequence). There are 19 residues in the CDR3. CDR3: CATSKTLGTGIISNQPQHF. In DNA form, the CDR3 reads TGTGCCACCAGCAAGACCCTCGGGACAGGAATCATTAGCAATCAGCCCCAGCATTTT.

This clone was seen only once. The genes are TRBV6-4 and TRBJ2-3; 7 nucleotides align to TRBD2. From germline, CDR1 is MRHNA and CDR2 SNTAGT. The trim removed 0 bases at V and 0 bases at J, leaving 12 bases unmatched. This CDR3 is 19 amino acids long. The CDR3 here is CASSDSNLGGSVSTDTQYF. Written as DNA, the CDR3 is TGTGCCAGCAGTGACTCTAACCTCGGCGGGAGCGTAAGCACAGATACGCAGTATTTT.